This TCR beta chain emerged from a study of blood T cell repertoires in COVID-19. Study in general: Samples came from the United States, Italy and Spain, spanning acute and convalescent COVID-19. In each case, the material was cDNA or gDNA derived from T cells, B-cell-depleted T cells, or PBMCs.

Authors' data handling: Reference gene primer amplification yielded estimated nucleated cell counts. Assay: immunoSEQ multiplex PCR; the TCRdb copy retains only in-frame clones and omits some. That table gives V, J and clone size, and the DNA gave D and trimming. The data show more than 120,000 clones, around nine tenths seen once. This CDR3 is built from 14 residues. V shed 2 bases and J shed 5 bases, with 12 bases lying between them. Germline CDR1 and CDR2: MNHNY and SVGAGI (reference sequence). The genes are TRBV6-6 and TRBJ2-5; D is perhaps TRBD1 (5 bases). This clonotype was sampled from a woman aged 45-65 years with active or convalescent COVID-19. Specimen: peripheral blood. In DNA, the CDR3 is TGTGCCAGCAGTTACACGACAGTTGTGGAGACCCAGTACTTC. Encoded protein: CASSYTTVVETQYF.